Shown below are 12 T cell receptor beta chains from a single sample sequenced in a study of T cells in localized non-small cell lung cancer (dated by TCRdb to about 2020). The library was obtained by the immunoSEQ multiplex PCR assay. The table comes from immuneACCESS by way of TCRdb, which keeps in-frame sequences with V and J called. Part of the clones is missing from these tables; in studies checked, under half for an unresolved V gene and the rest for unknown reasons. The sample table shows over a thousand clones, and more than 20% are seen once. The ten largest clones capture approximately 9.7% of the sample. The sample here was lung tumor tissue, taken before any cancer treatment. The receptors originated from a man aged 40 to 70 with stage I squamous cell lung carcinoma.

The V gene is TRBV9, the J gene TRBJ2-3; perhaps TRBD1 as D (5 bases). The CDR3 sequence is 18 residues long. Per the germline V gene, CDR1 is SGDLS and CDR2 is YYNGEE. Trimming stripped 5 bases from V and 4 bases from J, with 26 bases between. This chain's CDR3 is CASSFFIPAGQVSDTQYF. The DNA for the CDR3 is TGTGCCAGCAGTTTCTTCATTCCCGCAGGGCAAGTATCAGATACGCAGTATTTT.

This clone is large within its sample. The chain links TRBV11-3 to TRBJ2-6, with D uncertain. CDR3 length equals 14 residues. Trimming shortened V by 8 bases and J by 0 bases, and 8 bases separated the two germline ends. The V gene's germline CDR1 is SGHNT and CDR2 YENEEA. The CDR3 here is CASDPGSGANVLTF. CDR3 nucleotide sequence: TGTGCCAGCGACCCCGGCTCTGGGGCCAACGTCCTGACTTTC.

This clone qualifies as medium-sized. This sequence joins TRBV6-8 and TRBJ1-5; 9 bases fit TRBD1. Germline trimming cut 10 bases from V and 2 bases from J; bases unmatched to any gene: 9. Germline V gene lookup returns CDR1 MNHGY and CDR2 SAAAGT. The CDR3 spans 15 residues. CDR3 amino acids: CATKTGTGRNQPQHF. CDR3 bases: TGTGCCACCAAAACCGGGACAGGGCGCAATCAGCCCCAGCATTTT.

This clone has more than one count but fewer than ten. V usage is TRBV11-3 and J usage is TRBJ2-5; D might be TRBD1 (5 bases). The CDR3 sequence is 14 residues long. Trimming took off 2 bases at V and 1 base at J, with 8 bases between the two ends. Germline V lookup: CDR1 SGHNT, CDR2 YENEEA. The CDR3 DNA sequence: TGTGCCAGCAGCTTACAGGGTCTCCAAGAGACCCAGTACTTC. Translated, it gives CASSLQGLQETQYF.

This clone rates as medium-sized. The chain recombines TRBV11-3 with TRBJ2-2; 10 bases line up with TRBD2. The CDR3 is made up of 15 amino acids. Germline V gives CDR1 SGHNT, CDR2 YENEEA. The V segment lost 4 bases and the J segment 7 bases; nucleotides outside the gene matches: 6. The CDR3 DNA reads TGTGCCAGCAGCTATGGGACTAGCGAGGACGGGGAGCTGTTTTTT. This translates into CASSYGTSEDGELFF.

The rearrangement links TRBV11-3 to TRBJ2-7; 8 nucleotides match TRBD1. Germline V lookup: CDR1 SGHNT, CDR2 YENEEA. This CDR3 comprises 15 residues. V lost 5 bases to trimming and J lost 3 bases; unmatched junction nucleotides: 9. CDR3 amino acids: CASSPRTGSGYEQYF. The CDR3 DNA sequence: TGTGCCAGCAGCCCCCGGACAGGGTCTGGCTACGAGCAGTACTTC. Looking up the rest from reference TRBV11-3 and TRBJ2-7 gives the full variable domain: EAGVVQSPRYKIIEKKQPVAFWCNPISGHNTLYWYLQNLGQGPELLIRYENEEAVDDSQLPKDRFSAERLKGVDSTLKIQPAELGDSAVYLCASSPRTGSGYEQYFGPGTRLTVT.

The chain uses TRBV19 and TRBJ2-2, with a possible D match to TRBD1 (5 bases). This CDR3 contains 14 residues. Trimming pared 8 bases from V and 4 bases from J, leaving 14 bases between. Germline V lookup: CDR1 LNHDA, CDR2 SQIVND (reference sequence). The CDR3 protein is CASGLPGRTGELFF. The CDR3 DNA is TGTGCCAGTGGGCTCCCAGGGCGCACCGGGGAGCTGTTTTTT.

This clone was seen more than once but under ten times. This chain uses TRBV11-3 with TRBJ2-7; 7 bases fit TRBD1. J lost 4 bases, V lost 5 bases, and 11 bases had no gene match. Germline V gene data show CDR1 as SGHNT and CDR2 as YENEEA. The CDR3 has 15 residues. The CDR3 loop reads CASSLGTALDYEQYF. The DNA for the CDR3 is TGTGCCAGCAGCCTCGGGACAGCACTAGATTACGAGCAGTACTTC.

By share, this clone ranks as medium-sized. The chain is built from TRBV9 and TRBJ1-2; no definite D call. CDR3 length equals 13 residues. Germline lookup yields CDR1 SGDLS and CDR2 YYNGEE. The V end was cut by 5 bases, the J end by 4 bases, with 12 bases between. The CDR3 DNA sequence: TGTGCCAGCAGTTTACAGCCTTTCTATGGCTACACCTTC. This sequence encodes CASSLQPFYGYTF.

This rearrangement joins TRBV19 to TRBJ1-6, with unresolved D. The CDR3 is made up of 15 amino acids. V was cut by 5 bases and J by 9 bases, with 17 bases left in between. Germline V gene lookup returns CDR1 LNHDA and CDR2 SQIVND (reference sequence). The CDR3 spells CASSPLTVEASPLHF. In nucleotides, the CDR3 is TGTGCCAGTAGTCCTCTCACAGTGGAAGCTTCACCCCTCCACTTT.

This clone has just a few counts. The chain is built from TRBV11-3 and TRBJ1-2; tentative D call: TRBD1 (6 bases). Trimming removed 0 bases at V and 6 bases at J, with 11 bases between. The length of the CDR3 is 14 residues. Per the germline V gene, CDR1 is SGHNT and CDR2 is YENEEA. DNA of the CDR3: TGTGCCAGCAGCTTAGAACAGGGAAGGGATGGCTACACCTTC. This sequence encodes CASSLEQGRDGYTF.

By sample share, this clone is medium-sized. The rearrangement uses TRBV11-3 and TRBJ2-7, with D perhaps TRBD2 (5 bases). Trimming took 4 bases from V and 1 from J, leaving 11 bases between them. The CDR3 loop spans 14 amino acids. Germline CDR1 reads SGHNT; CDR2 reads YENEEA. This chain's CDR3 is CASSSEGFSYEQYF. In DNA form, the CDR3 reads TGTGCCAGCAGCTCAGAGGGTTTTTCCTACGAGCAGTACTTC. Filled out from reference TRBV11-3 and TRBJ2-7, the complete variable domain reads EAGVVQSPRYKIIEKKQPVAFWCNPISGHNTLYWYLQNLGQGPELLIRYENEEAVDDSQLPKDRFSAERLKGVDSTLKIQPAELGDSAVYLCASSSEGFSYEQYFGPGTRLTVT.